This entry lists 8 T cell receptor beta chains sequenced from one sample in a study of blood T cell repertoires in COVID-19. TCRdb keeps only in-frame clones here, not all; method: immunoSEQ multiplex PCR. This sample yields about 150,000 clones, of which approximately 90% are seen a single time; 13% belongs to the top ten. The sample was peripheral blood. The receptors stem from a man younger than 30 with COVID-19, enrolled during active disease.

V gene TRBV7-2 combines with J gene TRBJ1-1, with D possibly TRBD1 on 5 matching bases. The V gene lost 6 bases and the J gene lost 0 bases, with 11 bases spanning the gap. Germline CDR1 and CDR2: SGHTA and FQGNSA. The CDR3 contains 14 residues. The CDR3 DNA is TGTGCCAGCAGTAACAGGAGACTGAACACTGAAGCTTTCTTT. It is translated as CASSNRRLNTEAFF.

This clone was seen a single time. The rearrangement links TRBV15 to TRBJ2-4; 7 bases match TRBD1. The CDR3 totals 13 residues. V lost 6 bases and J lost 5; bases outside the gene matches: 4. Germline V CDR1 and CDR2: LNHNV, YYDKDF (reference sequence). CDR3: CATRDRAENIQYF. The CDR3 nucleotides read TGTGCCACCAGAGACAGGGCTGAAAACATTCAGTACTTC.

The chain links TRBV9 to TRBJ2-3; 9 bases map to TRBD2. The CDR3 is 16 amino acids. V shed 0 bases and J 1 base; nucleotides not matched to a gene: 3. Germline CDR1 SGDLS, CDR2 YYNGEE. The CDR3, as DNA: TGTGCCAGCAGCGTAGAGGTAGCGGGAGGCACAGATACGCAGTATTTT. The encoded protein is CASSVEVAGGTDTQYF.

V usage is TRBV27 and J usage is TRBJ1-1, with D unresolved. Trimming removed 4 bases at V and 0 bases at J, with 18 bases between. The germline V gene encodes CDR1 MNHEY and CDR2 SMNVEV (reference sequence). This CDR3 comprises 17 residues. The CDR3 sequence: CASSYGSQGGMNTEAFF. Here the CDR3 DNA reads TGTGCCAGCAGTTATGGGTCCCAAGGCGGTATGAACACTGAAGCTTTCTTT.

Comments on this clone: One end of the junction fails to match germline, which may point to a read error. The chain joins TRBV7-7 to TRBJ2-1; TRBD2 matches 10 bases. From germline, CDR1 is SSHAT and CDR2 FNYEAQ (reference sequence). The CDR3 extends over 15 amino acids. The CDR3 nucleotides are TGTGCTAGCAGCCTTCTAGCGGGGGCTACGAATGAGCAGTTCTTC. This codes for CASSLLAGATNEQFF. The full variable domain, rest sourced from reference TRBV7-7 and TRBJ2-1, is GAGVSQSPRYKVTKRGQDVTLRCDPISSHATLYWYQQALGQGPEFLTYFNYEAQPDKSGLPSDRFSAERPEGSISTLTIQRTEQRDSAMYRCASSLLAGATNEQFFGPGTRLTVL.

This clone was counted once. CDR3 loop: CASRLHPSAYNEQFF. CDR3 coding DNA: TGTGCCAGCAGGTTACACCCCTCGGCCTACAATGAGCAGTTCTTC. This chain links TRBV28 with TRBJ2-1; unclear D gene. This CDR3 has 15 amino acids. The germline V gene encodes CDR1 MDHEN and CDR2 SYDVKM. The V end was cut by 6 bases, the J end by 2 bases, with 14 bases between.

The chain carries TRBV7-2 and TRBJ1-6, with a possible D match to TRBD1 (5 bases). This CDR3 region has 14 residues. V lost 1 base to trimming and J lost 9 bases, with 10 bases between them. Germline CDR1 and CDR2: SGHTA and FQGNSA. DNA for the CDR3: TGTGCCAGCAGCTTAGTCGATAGGGGTTCACCCCTCCACTTT. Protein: CASSLVDRGSPLHF.

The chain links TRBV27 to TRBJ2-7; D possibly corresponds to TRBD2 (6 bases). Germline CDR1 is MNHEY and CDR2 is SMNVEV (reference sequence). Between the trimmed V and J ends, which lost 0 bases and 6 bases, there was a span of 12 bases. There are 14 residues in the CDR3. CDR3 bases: TGTGCCAGCAGTTTATCGGGGGGAGCAGGCGAGCAGTACTTC. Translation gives CASSLSGGAGEQYF.